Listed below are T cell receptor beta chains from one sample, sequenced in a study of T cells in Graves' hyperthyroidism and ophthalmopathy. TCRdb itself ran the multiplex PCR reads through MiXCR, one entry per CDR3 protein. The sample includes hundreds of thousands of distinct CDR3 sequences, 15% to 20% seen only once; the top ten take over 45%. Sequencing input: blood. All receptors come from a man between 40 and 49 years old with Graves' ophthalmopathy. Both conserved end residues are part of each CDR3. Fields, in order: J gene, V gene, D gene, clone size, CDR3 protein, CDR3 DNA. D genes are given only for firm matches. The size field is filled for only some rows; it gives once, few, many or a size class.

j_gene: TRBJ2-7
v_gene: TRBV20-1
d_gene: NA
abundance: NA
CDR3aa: CSASRDNGHEQYF
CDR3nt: TGCAGTGCTAGTCGGGATAACGGCCACGAGCAGTACTTC

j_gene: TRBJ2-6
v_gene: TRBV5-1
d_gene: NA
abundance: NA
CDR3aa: CASSRGGTESSGANVLTF
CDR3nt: TGCGCCAGCAGCCGAGGGGGGACGGAGAGCTCTGGGGCCAACGTCCTGACTTTC

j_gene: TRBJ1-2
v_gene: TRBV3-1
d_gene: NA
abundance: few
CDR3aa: CASSQGGPISF
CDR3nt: TGTGCCAGCAGCCAGGGGGGACCTATATCCTTC

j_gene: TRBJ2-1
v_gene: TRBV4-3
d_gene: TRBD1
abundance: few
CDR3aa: CASSHGTGEDNEQFF
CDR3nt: TGCGCCAGCAGCCACGGGACAGGTGAAGACAATGAGCAGTTCTTC

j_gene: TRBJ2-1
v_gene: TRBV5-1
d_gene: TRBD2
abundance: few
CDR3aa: CASTSGGPLDNEQFF
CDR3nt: TGCGCCAGCACGTCGGGAGGGCCGTTGGACAATGAGCAGTTCTTC

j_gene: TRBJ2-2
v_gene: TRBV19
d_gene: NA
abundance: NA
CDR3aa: CASSIIGNGELFF
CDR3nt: TGTGCCAGTAGTATTATAGGGAACGGGGAGCTGTTTTTT

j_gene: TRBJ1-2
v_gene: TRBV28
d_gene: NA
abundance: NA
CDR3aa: CASSPPGGGPYGYTF
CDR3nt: TGTGCCAGCAGCCCCCCCGGCGGGGGCCCCTATGGCTACACCTTC

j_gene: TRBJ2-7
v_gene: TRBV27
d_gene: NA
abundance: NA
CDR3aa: CASSSRVYDYEQYF
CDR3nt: TGTGCCAGCAGTTCCCGGGTCTACGACTACGAGCAGTACTTC

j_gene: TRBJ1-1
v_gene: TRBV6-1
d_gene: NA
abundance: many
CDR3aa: CASSYTPGPWPEAFF
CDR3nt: TGTGCCAGCAGTTATACCCCAGGACCCTGGCCTGAAGCTTTCTTT

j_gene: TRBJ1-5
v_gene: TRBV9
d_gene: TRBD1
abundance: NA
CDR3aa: CASSVGTGYNQPQHF
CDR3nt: TGTGCCAGCAGCGTAGGGACAGGGTACAATCAGCCCCAGCATTTT

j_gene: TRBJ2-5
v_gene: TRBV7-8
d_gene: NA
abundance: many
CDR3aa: CASSRDRTQETQYF
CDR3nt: TGTGCCAGCAGCCGTGACAGGACCCAAGAGACCCAGTACTTC

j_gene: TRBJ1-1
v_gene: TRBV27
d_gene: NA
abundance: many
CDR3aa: CASSLWEGTEAFF
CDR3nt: TGTGCCAGCAGTTTATGGGAGGGGACTGAAGCTTTCTTT

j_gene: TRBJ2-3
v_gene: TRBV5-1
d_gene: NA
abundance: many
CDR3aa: CASSGGQSTDTQYF
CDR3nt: TGCGCCAGCAGCGGGGGACAAAGCACAGATACGCAGTATTTT

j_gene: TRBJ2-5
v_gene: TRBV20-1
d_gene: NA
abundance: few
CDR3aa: CSAREVAPSGTQYF
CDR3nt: TGCAGTGCTAGAGAGGTTGCACCGAGCGGGACCCAGTACTTC

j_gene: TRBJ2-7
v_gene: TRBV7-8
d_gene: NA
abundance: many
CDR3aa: CASSLTQGPVYEQYF
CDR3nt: TGTGCCAGCAGCTTGACTCAGGGGCCCGTCTACGAGCAGTACTTC

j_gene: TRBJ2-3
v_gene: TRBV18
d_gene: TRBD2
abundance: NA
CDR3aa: CASSPLGLAGANTDTQYF
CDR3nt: TGTGCCAGCTCACCTCTCGGACTAGCGGGGGCTAACACAGATACGCAGTATTTT

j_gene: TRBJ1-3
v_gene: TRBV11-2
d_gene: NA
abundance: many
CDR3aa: CASSHGNTIYF
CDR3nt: TGTGCCAGCAGCCACGGAAACACCATATATTTT

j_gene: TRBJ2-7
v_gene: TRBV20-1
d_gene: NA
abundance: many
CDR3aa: CSARDQSKLTYEQYF
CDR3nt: TGCAGTGCTAGAGATCAGAGTAAACTAACCTACGAGCAGTACTTC

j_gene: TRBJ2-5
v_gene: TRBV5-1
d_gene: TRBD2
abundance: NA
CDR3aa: CASSVGAGGRRYQETQYF
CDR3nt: TGTGCCAGCAGCGTAGGGGCGGGGGGGCGTCGGTACCAAGAGACCCAGTACTTC

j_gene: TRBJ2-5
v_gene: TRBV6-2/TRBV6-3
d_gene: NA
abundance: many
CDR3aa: CASSYSRGWYETQYF
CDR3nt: TGTGCCAGCAGTTACTCGAGGGGCTGGTATGAGACCCAGTACTTC

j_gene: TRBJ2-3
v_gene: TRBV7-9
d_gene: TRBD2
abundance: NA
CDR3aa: CASSTPPRLAGLGTDTQYF
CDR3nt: TGTGCCAGCAGCACCCCCCCGAGACTAGCAGGGCTAGGAACAGATACGCAGTATTTT

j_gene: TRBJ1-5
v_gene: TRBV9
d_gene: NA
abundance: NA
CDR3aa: CASSEPNQPQHF
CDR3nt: TGTGCCAGCAGCGAGCCTAATCAGCCCCAGCATTTT

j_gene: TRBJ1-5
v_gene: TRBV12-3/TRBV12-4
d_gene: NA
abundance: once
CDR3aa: CASSSPTETVSRHF
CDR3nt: TGTGCCAGCAGTTCCCCTACTGAGACAGTGTCTCGACATTTT

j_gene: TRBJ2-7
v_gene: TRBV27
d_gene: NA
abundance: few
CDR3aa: CASTGLGYEQYF
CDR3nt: TGTGCCAGCACAGGGTTGGGCTACGAGCAGTACTTC

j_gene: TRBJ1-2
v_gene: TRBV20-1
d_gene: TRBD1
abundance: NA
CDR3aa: CSARVARQGAGGYGYTF
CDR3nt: TGCAGTGCTAGGGTTGCTCGACAGGGGGCTGGGGGCTATGGCTACACCTTC

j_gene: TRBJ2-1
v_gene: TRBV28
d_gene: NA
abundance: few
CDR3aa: CASSLSGLDHNEQFF
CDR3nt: TGTGCCAGCAGCCTTTCGGGACTGGACCACAATGAGCAGTTCTTC

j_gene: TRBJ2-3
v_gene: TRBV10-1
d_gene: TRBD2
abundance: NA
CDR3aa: CASSDGGGPGTQYF
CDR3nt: TGCGCCAGCAGTGACGGCGGGGGACCGGGTACGCAGTATTTT

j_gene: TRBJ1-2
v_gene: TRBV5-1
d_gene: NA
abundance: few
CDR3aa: CASSLDPTDQGYGYTF
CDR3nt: TGCGCCAGCAGCTTGGATCCGACCGACCAAGGGTATGGCTACACCTTC

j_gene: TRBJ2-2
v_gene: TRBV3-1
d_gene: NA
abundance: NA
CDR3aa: CASRGVAGELFF
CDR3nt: TGTGCCAGCCGTGGGGTCGCCGGGGAGCTGTTTTTT

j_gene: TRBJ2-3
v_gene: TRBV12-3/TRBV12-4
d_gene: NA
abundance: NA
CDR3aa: CASSRVTDTQYF
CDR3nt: TGTGCCAGCAGTCGAGTGACAGATACGCAGTATTTT

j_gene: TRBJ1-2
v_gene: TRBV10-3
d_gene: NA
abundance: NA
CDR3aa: CAISEGWVSYGYTF
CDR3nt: TGTGCCATCAGTGAGGGATGGGTATCCTATGGCTACACCTTC

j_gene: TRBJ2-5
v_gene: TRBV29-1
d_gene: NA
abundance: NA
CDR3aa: CSVEDPPVSYF
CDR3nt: TGCAGCGTTGAAGATCCCCCGGTCTCATACTTC

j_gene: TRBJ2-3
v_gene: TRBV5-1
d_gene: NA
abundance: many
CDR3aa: CASSLAAARTDTQYF
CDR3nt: TGCGCCAGCAGCTTGGCTGCGGCCCGCACAGATACGCAGTATTTT

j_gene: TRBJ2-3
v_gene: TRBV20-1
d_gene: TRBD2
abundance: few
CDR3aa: CSARGPLGRGGTDTQYF
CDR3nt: TGCAGTGCTAGGGGTCCGTTGGGGCGGGGGGGCACAGATACGCAGTATTTT

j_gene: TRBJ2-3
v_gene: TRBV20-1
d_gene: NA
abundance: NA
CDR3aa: CSARDALASTDTQYF
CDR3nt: TGCAGTGCTAGAGACGCACTTGCTAGCACAGATACGCAGTATTTT

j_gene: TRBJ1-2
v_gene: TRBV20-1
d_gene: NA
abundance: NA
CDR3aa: CSATSQGNWGYTF
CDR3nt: TGCAGTGCTACCTCCCAGGGGAATTGGGGCTACACCTTC

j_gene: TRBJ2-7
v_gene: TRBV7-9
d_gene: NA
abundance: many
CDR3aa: CASSLAQGGTRPYEQYF
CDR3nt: TGTGCCAGCAGCTTAGCGCAGGGGGGGACTCGCCCCTACGAGCAGTACTTC

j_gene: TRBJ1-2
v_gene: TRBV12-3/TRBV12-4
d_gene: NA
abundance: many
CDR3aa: CASRKRQDYGYTF
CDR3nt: TGTGCCAGCAGAAAGAGACAGGACTATGGCTACACCTTC

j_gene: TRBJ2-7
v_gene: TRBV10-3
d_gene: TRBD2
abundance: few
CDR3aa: CATSGGLAGEGEQYF
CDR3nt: TGTGCCACCTCAGGGGGACTAGCGGGAGAGGGCGAGCAGTACTTC

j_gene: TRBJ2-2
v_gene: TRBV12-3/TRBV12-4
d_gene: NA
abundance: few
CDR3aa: CASSLMGGPRTGELFF
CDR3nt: TGTGCCAGCAGTTTAATGGGCGGGCCTAGGACCGGGGAGCTGTTTTTT